The 8 T cell receptor beta chains below all came from one sample that was sequenced in a study of radiotherapy plus CTLA-4 blockade in lung cancer. Sequencing was performed with immunoSEQ multiplex PCR; in TCRdb, only in-frame clones are kept and a portion is missing. The data contain around 80,000 clones, roughly 87% of them singletons. Sequencing was performed on peripheral blood, taken from a patient treated with radiotherapy plus ipilimumab. These receptors all come from a human donor with non-small cell lung cancer who had stable disease on radiotherapy plus ipilimumab.

The chain has TRBV28 and TRBJ1-5; D may be TRBD1 (5 bases). Germline-derived CDR1 and CDR2 are MDHEN and SYDVKM. The CDR3 contains 14 residues. Trimming stripped 6 bases from V and 4 bases from J, with 13 bases between. This chain's CDR3 is CASSQTGVNQPQHF. The CDR3 DNA is TGTGCCAGCAGCCAAACAGGAGTTAATCAGCCCCAGCATTTT.

This clone was seen once. The chain couples TRBV13 to TRBJ1-1; D is ambiguous. Trimming took 4 bases from V and 0 from J, leaving 15 bases between them. CDR1 is PRHDT, CDR2 FYEKMQ, per germline (reference sequence). The CDR3 loop spans 16 amino acids. The CDR3 DNA reads as TGTGCCAGCAGCTCCGTCGACTCTTCCCTGAACACTGAAGCTTTCTTT. This gives the protein CASSSVDSSLNTEAFF.

The V call is TRBV4-1, the J call TRBJ1-5; possible D gene TRBD1, 6 bases. Deletions cut 0 bases from V and 6 bases from J, with 18 bases between. This CDR3 has 17 residues. The V gene's germline CDR1 is MGHRA and CDR2 YSYEKL. The CDR3 bases are TGCGCCAGCAGCCAAGAGGGGGGGGCTGTTAGGGGTCAGCCCCAGCATTTT. It is translated as CASSQEGGAVRGQPQHF.

The V and J genes are TRBV19 and TRBJ1-2; 8 bases map to TRBD1. The J segment lost 8 bases and the V segment lost 3 bases, leaving 8 bases of the junction unmatched. CDR3 length equals 14 residues. Germline loops: CDR1 LNHDA, CDR2 SQIVND (reference sequence). CDR3 DNA: TGTGCCAGTAGTATGGCCCCAGGGGGCTTAGGCTACACCTTC. Translating gives CASSMAPGGLGYTF.

The CDR3 loop is CASSPGQGALGELFF. CDR3 DNA sequence: TGTGCCAGCAGCCCCGGACAGGGAGCCCTTGGGGAGCTGTTTTTT. The chain uses TRBV11-3 and TRBJ2-2; 8 bases are shared with TRBD1. The CDR3 runs 15 residues. The germline V gene encodes CDR1 SGHNT and CDR2 YENEEA. With 5 bases clipped from V and 8 bases from J, the junction kept 10 bases outside the gene matches.

This clone was counted between two and nine times. The CDR3 protein is CAWSRGSGGDTQYF. CDR3 in DNA: TGTGCCTGGAGTAGGGGTAGCGGAGGGGATACGCAGTATTTT. The V and J genes are TRBV30 and TRBJ2-3, with a weak D call TRBD2 (6 bases). Looked up from germline, CDR1 is GTSNPN and CDR2 is SVGIG (reference sequence). This CDR3 is 14 amino acids long. The V gene lost 2 bases and the J gene lost 6 bases, with 15 bases spanning the gap. Filled out from reference TRBV30 and TRBJ2-3, the complete variable domain reads SQTIHQWPATLVQPVGSPLSLECTVEGTSNPNLYWYRQAAGRGLQLLFYSVGIGQISSEVPQNLSASRPQDRQFILSSKKLLLSDSGFYLCAWSRGSGGDTQYFGPGTRLTVL.

CDR3 protein: CASTISGSRADTQYF. The CDR3 DNA reads TGTGCCAGCACCATCAGCGGGAGTCGCGCAGATACGCAGTATTTT. The gene calls are TRBV6-1 and TRBJ2-3; 8 nucleotides line up with TRBD2. Trimming removed 7 bases from V and 4 bases from J; junction bases left unmatched: 10. This CDR3 region has 15 residues. The germline V gene has CDR1 MNHNS and CDR2 SASEGT.

The V call is TRBV6-1, the J call TRBJ1-6; D uncertain. The CDR3 has 13 residues. Germline-derived CDR1 and CDR2 are MNHNS and SASEGT. Trimming stripped 0 bases from V and 8 bases from J, with 5 bases between. CDR3 protein: CASSEAQHSPLHF. CDR3 sequence (DNA): TGTGCCAGCAGTGAAGCGCAGCATTCACCCCTCCACTTT.